The clone carrying this TCR beta chain showed up just a few times. The data derive from a study of T cells after yellow fever vaccination. Using its own MiXCR run on the 5' RACE reads, TCRdb lists one record per CDR3 protein. The profile shows approximately 110,000 distinct CDR3 sequences, 7% to 8.5% of them singletons. The TCR originated in a man aged 25-45 years who received the YFV17D yellow fever vaccine. Sequenced material: CD8+ T cells sorted from PBMCs, taken 45 days after the yellow fever booster vaccination.

The CDR3, as DNA: TGTGCCAGCAGTCGTGCGGGAGTCCCAGATACGCAGTATTTT. Its translation: CASSRAGVPDTQYF. The chain combines TRBV7-9 with TRBJ2-3, with 7 positions matching TRBD2. The CDR3 length is 14 residues. Germline V gives CDR1 SEHNR, CDR2 FQNEAQ (reference sequence). V shed 6 bases, J shed 4 bases, and the junction held 7 bases outside the gene matches. Together with reference TRBV7-9 and TRBJ2-3, the CDR3 gives the full variable domain: DTGVSQNPRHKITKRGQNVTFRCDPISEHNRLYWYRQTLGQGPEFLTYFQNEAQLEKSRLLSDRFSAERPKGSFSTLEIQRTEQGDSAMYLCASSRAGVPDTQYFGPGTRLTVL.